Shown below are 24 T cell receptor beta chains from a single sample sequenced in a study of shared clonotypes between healthy human individuals. Selected positively for CCR7 and CD45RO-negative, naive CD8 cells excluded terminally differentiated effector memory CD45RA+ cells. Libraries were prepared by immunoSEQ multiplex PCR; TCRdb keeps only in-frame clonotypes and omits some of them. In the table there are some 2.1 million clones, about 94% of which are singletons. The source material was naive CD8+ T cells sorted from blood. These receptors were taken from a man aged 18 to 30 in good health.

This rearrangement joins TRBV5-4 to TRBJ1-2; D may be TRBD1 (6 bases). From germline, CDR1 is SGHNT and CDR2 YYREEE (reference sequence). The germline V and J ends were trimmed by 4 bases and 7 bases, with 20 bases remaining between them. This CDR3 region has 15 residues. This chain's CDR3 is CASSPPNREAAGYTF. The CDR3 DNA reads as TGTGCCAGCAGCCCACCCAACAGGGAGGCAGCTGGCTACACCTTC.

The chain has TRBV27 and TRBJ2-1, with 7 bases aligning to TRBD2. The germline V gene encodes CDR1 MNHEY and CDR2 SMNVEV (reference sequence). CDR3 length: 16 amino acids. V lost 4 bases to trimming and J lost 0 bases; unmatched junction nucleotides: 6. CDR3: CASSSSPSGSYNEQFF. CDR3 nucleotides: TGTGCCAGCAGTTCATCCCCTAGCGGCTCCTACAATGAGCAGTTCTTC.

The J gene is TRBJ2-1, the V gene TRBV7-6, with 10 bases identical to TRBD2. The CDR3 spans 13 residues. Trimming took 1 base from V and 9 from J; bases not matched to a gene: 0. Germline V gene data show CDR1 as SGHVS and CDR2 as FNYEAQ. Here the CDR3 DNA reads TGTGCCAGCAGCTTAGAGCGGGGGGGTGAGCAGTTCTTC. Its translation is CASSLERGGEQFF.

This clone was recorded once. Other nucleotide sequences from this sample produce the same CDR3. This rearrangement joins TRBV30 to TRBJ2-7; D gene ambiguous. The V gene lost 0 bases and the J gene lost 7 bases, with 7 bases spanning the gap. CDR3 size: 11 residues. Germline V gene data show CDR1 as GTSNPN and CDR2 as SVGIG (reference sequence). CDR3 in amino acids: CAWSVSGEQYF. The CDR3 region has the DNA TGTGCCTGGAGTGTCTCCGGGGAGCAGTACTTC.

This chain joins TRBV5-6 and TRBJ2-3; perhaps D is TRBD1 or TRBD2 (5 bases each). This CDR3 is 13 amino acids long. V shed 4 bases and J shed 2 bases, with 8 bases lying between them. Germline CDR1 reads SGHDT; CDR2 reads YYEEEE. CDR3 in amino acids: CASSVGDTDTQYF. DNA of the CDR3: TGTGCCAGCAGCGTGGGGGACACAGATACGCAGTATTTT.

As to this clone: This CDR3 is also generated by other DNA sequences in the sample. V usage is TRBV9 and J usage is TRBJ2-5, with D possibly matching TRBD2 (6 bases). The CDR3 sequence is 13 residues long. Germline V gives CDR1 SGDLS, CDR2 YYNGEE. Trimming removed 0 bases at V and 5 bases at J, with 8 bases between. CDR3 in amino acids: CASSVGGGETQYF. The CDR3 nucleotides read TGTGCCAGCAGCGTAGGAGGAGGGGAGACCCAGTACTTC.

This chain connects TRBV5-5 to TRBJ1-6; D unresolved. The CDR3 spans 17 residues. CDR1 and CDR2 (germline): SGHKS, YYEKEE (reference sequence). V was pared by 0 bases and J by 0 bases, with 10 bases between. The DNA for the CDR3 is TGTGCCAGCAGCTTGGGTACGGAGAGCTCCTATAATTCACCCCTCCACTTT. This gives the protein CASSLGTESSYNSPLHF.

The chain employs TRBV28 and TRBJ2-7; 9 nucleotides align to TRBD2. The CDR3 totals 14 residues. J gave up 5 bases and V 5 bases, and 7 bases lay outside the gene matches. Per germline, CDR1 MDHEN and CDR2 SYDVKM. CDR3 loop: CASSGWTSADEQYF. CDR3 DNA: TGTGCCAGCAGTGGGTGGACTAGCGCGGACGAGCAGTACTTC.

V and J are TRBV27 and TRBJ2-7, with 8 bases that match TRBD2. Germline V CDR1 and CDR2: MNHEY, SMNVEV (reference sequence). Trimming removed 5 bases from V and 2 bases from J; junction bases left unmatched: 5. The CDR3 sequence is 14 residues long. The DNA of the CDR3 is TGTGCCAGCAGTCCATGGACTAGCACCTACGAGCAGTACTTC. Residues: CASSPWTSTYEQYF.

V usage is TRBV6-5 and J usage is TRBJ2-1, with TRBD1 identical over 10 bases. Germline CDR1 and CDR2: MNHEY and SVGAGI. The CDR3 length is 14 residues. Losses at the gene ends were 6 bases for V and 6 bases for J; bases not matched to a gene: 5. The CDR3, as DNA: TGTGCCAGCAGATCCGGGACAGGGGTCAATGAGCAGTTCTTC. It is translated as CASRSGTGVNEQFF.

The chain links TRBV6-5 to TRBJ1-1; no firm D call. Germline V gene lookup returns CDR1 MNHEY and CDR2 SVGAGI. The CDR3 has 13 amino acids. Trimming removed 2 bases from V and 6 bases from J, with 10 bases in between. CDR3 nucleotide sequence: TGTGCCAGCAGTTACGTCGGGAGCCCTGAAGCTTTCTTT. It translates to CASSYVGSPEAFF.

This chain connects TRBV2 to TRBJ2-1; 14 bases line up with TRBD2. CDR3 size: 15 residues. CDR1 and CDR2 (germline): SNHLY, FYNNEI. Losses at the gene ends were 6 bases for V and 9 bases for J; bases not matched to a gene: 7. The CDR3 bases are TGTGCCAGCAGGTCCGGGACTAGCGGGAGTTCTGAGCAGTTCTTC. Translation gives CASRSGTSGSSEQFF.

The rearrangement joins TRBV7-3 to TRBJ2-7; 12 bases agree with TRBD1. Germline CDR1 and CDR2: SGHTA and FQGTGA. The CDR3 runs to 16 residues. Germline trimming cut 5 bases from V and 0 bases from J; bases unmatched to any gene: 5. Here the CDR3 DNA reads TGTGCCAGCAGCCCTGGGACAGGGGGCGGCTCCTACGAGCAGTACTTC. It encodes CASSPGTGGGSYEQYF.

The CDR3 loop is CASSEGISGIGTSSYNEQFF. The CDR3 region has the DNA TGTGCCAGCAGTGAAGGAATTAGCGGGATTGGGACCAGCTCCTACAATGAGCAGTTCTTC. The rearrangement joins TRBV6-1 to TRBJ2-1; TRBD2 aligns across 8 bases. This CDR3 contains 20 residues. Trimming removed 1 base from V and 0 bases from J; junction bases left unmatched: 14. The germline CDR1 and CDR2 sequences are MNHNS and SASEGT.

Concerning this clone: The sample has other DNA sequences that encode this CDR3 too. The chain couples TRBV5-6 to TRBJ2-3; a weak D match, TRBD2 (5 bases). V dropped 0 bases and J dropped 6 bases, with 8 bases sitting between them. Germline V gives CDR1 SGHDT, CDR2 YYEEEE. This CDR3 region has 13 residues. CDR3 sequence reads: CASSLGPSDTQYF. The CDR3 nucleotides read TGTGCCAGCAGCTTGGGTCCTAGCGATACGCAGTATTTT.

The genes are TRBV25-1 and TRBJ1-1; D is possibly TRBD1 (6 bases). In germline, CDR1 is MGHDK, CDR2 SYGVNS. The CDR3 covers 12 residues. V was trimmed by 4 bases and J by 11 bases, leaving 14 bases between them. DNA for the CDR3: TGTGCCAGCAGTGCCGGGTTCGACAGGGCTTTCTTT. Protein sequence: CASSAGFDRAFF.

This clone showed up just a few times. This CDR3 is also generated by other DNA sequences in the sample. The V call is TRBV5-1, the J call TRBJ2-7, with D possibly being TRBD1 (5 bases). The CDR3 totals 14 residues. The V gene's germline CDR1 is SGHRS and CDR2 YFSETQ. V lost 2 bases and J 1 base, leaving 10 bases between the germline ends. In DNA form, the CDR3 reads TGCGCCAGCAGCTTATCCACAGGATCCTACGAGCAGTACTTC. Its translation: CASSLSTGSYEQYF.

The chain carries TRBV27 and TRBJ1-1, with 9 bases fitting TRBD1. Trimming took 5 bases from V and 0 from J; bases not matched to a gene: 4. CDR3 size: 15 residues. Per germline, CDR1 MNHEY and CDR2 SMNVEV (reference sequence). CDR3 protein: CASSERTGVNTEAFF. CDR3 coding DNA: TGTGCCAGCAGTGAACGGACAGGGGTGAACACTGAAGCTTTCTTT.

V usage is TRBV6-1 and J usage is TRBJ2-3, with TRBD2 matching 12 bases. The J segment lost 6 bases and the V segment lost 2 bases, leaving 12 bases of the junction unmatched. The CDR3 consists of 18 residues. The germline V gene encodes CDR1 MNHNS and CDR2 SASEGT. The CDR3: CASSEMLWASGGVDTQYF. DNA of the CDR3: TGTGCCAGCAGTGAAATGTTGTGGGCTAGCGGGGGGGTGGATACGCAGTATTTT.

The chain is built from TRBV19 and TRBJ2-2, with unresolved D. Germline loops: CDR1 LNHDA, CDR2 SQIVND (reference sequence). This CDR3 has 13 residues. With 3 bases removed from V and 5 bases from J, the gap between germline ends came to 7 bases. CDR3 sequence (DNA): TGTGCCAGTAGTATTACGCGAACCGGGGAGCTGTTTTTT. It codes for CASSITRTGELFF.

V gene TRBV7-3 combines with J gene TRBJ2-3; D is possibly TRBD2 (6 bases). The CDR3 consists of 17 residues. V gave up 2 bases and J gave up 0 bases, with 15 bases separating them. CDR1 SGHTA and CDR2 FQGTGA come from the germline V gene. CDR3 DNA: TGTGCCAGCAGCTTAGGGTCGGGCGGGGTCAGCACAGATACGCAGTATTTT. Protein sequence: CASSLGSGGVSTDTQYF.

CDR3 protein: CASGFQQEQYF. In nucleotides, the CDR3 is TGTGCTAGTGGTTTCCAGCAGGAGCAGTACTTC. The rearrangement uses TRBV12-5 and TRBJ2-7; unclear D gene. This CDR3 region has 11 residues. Trimming stripped 3 bases from V and 7 bases from J, with 7 bases between. The germline V gene encodes CDR1 LGHNT and CDR2 FRNRAP.

This chain joins TRBV29-1 and TRBJ2-1; perhaps TRBD2 as D (6 bases). V lost 6 bases, J lost 1 base, and 13 bases lay in between. There are 14 residues in the CDR3. The germline gives CDR1 SQVTM, CDR2 ANQGSEA. The CDR3 loop is CSVTGSGSYNEQFF. The DNA of the CDR3 is TGCAGCGTCACGGGGAGCGGGTCCTACAATGAGCAGTTCTTC.

The chain has TRBV7-2 and TRBJ1-6; D ambiguous. This CDR3 region has 14 residues. The germline V gene encodes CDR1 SGHTA and CDR2 FQGNSA. V was shortened by 0 bases and J by 8 bases, with 8 bases between the two germline ends. This CDR3 reads CASSLADNYSPLHF. The CDR3 DNA reads TGTGCCAGCAGCTTAGCGGATAATTATTCACCCCTCCACTTT.